The clone carrying this T cell receptor beta chain has only a few counts. Per the original data handling: TCRs per sample had a median of approximately 88,000 and ranged from about 23,224 to 690,600. TCRdb called the RACE reads again in MiXCR, with one record for every CDR3 protein. TCRdb, not the original authors, processed these V and J calls. Of about 260,000 distinct CDR3 sequences listed, 7.5% to 9% are singletons. Documented time point: pre-sensitization, week 0. Treatment specified: therapeutic diphenylcyclopropenone sensitization with weekly scalp DPC. The data stem from a study of human T cells and chemical hapten exposure. The CDR3 is 15 amino acids. Germline assignment: CDR1 SGDLS and CDR2 YYNGEE. The germline V and J ends were trimmed by 0 bases and 12 bases, with 19 bases remaining between them.

Specimen: whole blood, collected in connection with sensitization to the hapten diphenylcyclopropenone (DPC). J is TRBJ2-1 and V is TRBV9, with a weak D call TRBD2 (7 bases). This receptor was obtained from a woman aged 40 to 55 with alopecia areata. Some clones in this sample may be carry-over from other donors' samples. For the CDR3, the DNA is TGTGCCAGCAGCGTAGCCGCGGGGGCCGTCTTGGGGCAGTTCTTC. It specifies CASSVAAGAVLGQFF.